Presented here are 6 T cell receptor beta chains from one specimen sequenced in a study of vaccination and CD4 T cells after COVID-19. Their recognized antigens are unknown. Once obtained from cultured CD4+ T cells, the DNA was sequenced using the Oncomine TCR Beta short-read assay. In TCRdb, the PCR reads were re-called with MiXCR into one record per CDR3 protein. The repertoire includes around 18,000 distinct CDR3 sequences, over 35% of them detected once, and under 20% sits in the top ten. Sample time point: late sampling 161 to 241 days after vaccination in three convalescent patients. As to treatment: approximately 9-day PBMC culture with coronavirus spike peptide pools or control peptides (ViraFEST assay). This specimen consisted of CD4+ T cells from blood, cultured in vitro, obtained about 7 months after SARS-CoV-2 vaccination. The receptors originated from a human donor who had recovered from COVID-19.

This sequence joins TRBV19 and TRBJ1-5; possible D gene TRBD1, 5 bases. Germline loops: CDR1 LNHDA, CDR2 SQIVND (reference sequence). V lost 5 bases to trimming and J lost 7 bases, with 12 bases between them. CDR3 length: 13 residues. The chain's CDR3 is CASSPPYRQPQHF. In DNA form, the CDR3 reads TGTGCCAGTAGTCCACCATACAGGCAGCCCCAGCATTTT.

V and J are TRBV20-1 and TRBJ1-2; D is uncertain. There are 11 residues in the CDR3. CDR1 DFQATT and CDR2 SNEGSKA come from the germline V gene (reference sequence). V lost 2 bases, J lost 6 bases, and 7 bases lay in between. This CDR3 reads CSARLPNGYTF. The DNA of the CDR3 is TGCAGTGCTAGATTACCGAATGGCTACACCTTC.

The rearrangement joins TRBV2 to TRBJ2-3; 13 nucleotides align to TRBD2. After removal of 5 bases from V and 4 bases from J, the junction contained 0 bases not matched to a gene. This CDR3 has 14 residues. Germline-derived CDR1 and CDR2 are SNHLY and FYNNEI. The CDR3 sequence: CASSTSGGADTQYF. CDR3 DNA: TGTGCCAGCAGTACTAGCGGGGGGGCAGATACGCAGTATTTT.

This clonotype was picked up a small number of times. This chain uses TRBV20-1 with TRBJ2-7, with D maybe TRBD2 (6 bases). V shed 4 bases and J shed 4 bases, with 14 bases lying between them. CDR3 length: 13 residues. Germline V CDR1 and CDR2: DFQATT, SNEGSKA (reference sequence). CDR3 bases: TGCAGTGCTATGGGACTGGCGGGGTACGAGCAGTACTTC. Translating it yields CSAMGLAGYEQYF.

The J gene is TRBJ1-5, the V gene TRBV20-1; 9 bases align to TRBD1. The junction had 3 bases not matched to a gene; V was cut back by 6 bases and J by 6 bases. Germline V gives CDR1 DFQATT, CDR2 SNEGSKA (reference sequence). The CDR3 covers 12 residues. The DNA of the CDR3 is TGCAGTGCAGCGGACAGGGGTCAGCCCCAGCATTTT. Its protein is CSAADRGQPQHF.

J is TRBJ2-2 and V is TRBV7-3, with TRBD1 matching over 7 bases. Trimming cost V 5 bases and J 5 bases; bases outside gene matches: 2. From germline, CDR1 is SGHTA and CDR2 FQGTGA. This CDR3 is 13 amino acids long. CDR3 sequence reads: CASSTQGTGELFF. CDR3 bases: TGTGCCAGCAGCACACAGGGGACCGGGGAGCTGTTTTTT.